The source of this T cell receptor (beta chain) is a study of shared clonotypes between healthy human individuals. This clone has a single count. Its target is not known. Points from the study as a whole: The sole specimen, blood, was sampled, and tissue repertoires likely differ. Clonotypes shared by all four donors outscored non-shared clonotypes in generation probability.

A split of CD4+ cells into CD45RA+ naive and CD45RA-negative memory subsets was performed. V was pared by 5 bases and J by 4 bases, with 3 bases of the junction left unmatched. Germline values: CDR1 LNHDA, CDR2 SQIVND (reference sequence). The CDR3 spans 14 residues. Sequencing used immunoSEQ multiplex PCR; TCRdb keeps in-frame clones, though not all of them. The profile shows approximately 740,000 clones, around 74% of them singletons. Sequenced material: memory CD4+ T cells sorted from blood. The sample's subset: CD45RA-negative fraction. This chain links TRBV19 with TRBJ1-2, with 11 bases fitting TRBD1. This TCR was sampled from a woman younger than 45 in good health. CDR3 coding DNA: TGTGCCAGTAGTCGGGACAGGGGGTTCTATGGCTACACCTTC. It is translated as CASSRDRGFYGYTF.